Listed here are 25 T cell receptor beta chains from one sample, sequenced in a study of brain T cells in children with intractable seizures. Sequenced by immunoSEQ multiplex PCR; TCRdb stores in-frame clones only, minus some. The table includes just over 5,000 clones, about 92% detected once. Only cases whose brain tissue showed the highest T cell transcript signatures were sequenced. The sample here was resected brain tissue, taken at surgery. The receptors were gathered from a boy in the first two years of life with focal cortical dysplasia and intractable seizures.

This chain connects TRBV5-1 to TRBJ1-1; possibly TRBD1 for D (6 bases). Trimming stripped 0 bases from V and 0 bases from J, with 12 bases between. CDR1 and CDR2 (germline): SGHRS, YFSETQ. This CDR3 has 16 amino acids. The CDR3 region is CASSLAQGGMNTEAFF. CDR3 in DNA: TGCGCCAGCAGCTTGGCACAGGGAGGGATGAACACTGAAGCTTTCTTT.

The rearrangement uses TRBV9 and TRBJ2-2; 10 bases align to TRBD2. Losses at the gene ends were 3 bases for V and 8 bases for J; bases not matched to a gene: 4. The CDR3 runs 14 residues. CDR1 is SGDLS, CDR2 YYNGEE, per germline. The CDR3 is CASSAGGLAGELFF. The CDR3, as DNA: TGTGCCAGCAGCGCCGGGGGACTAGCGGGGGAGCTGTTTTTT.

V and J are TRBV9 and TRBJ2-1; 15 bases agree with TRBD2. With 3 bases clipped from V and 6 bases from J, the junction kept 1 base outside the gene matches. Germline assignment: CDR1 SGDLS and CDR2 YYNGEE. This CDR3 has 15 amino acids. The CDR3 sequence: CASSGTSGGANEQFF. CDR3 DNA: TGTGCCAGCAGCGGGACTAGCGGGGGGGCCAATGAGCAGTTCTTC.

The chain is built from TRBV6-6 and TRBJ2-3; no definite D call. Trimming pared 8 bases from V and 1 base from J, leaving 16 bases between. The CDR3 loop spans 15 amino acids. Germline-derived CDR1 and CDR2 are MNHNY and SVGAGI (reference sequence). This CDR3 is CASRFVGMGTDTQYF. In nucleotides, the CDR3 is TGTGCCAGCCGTTTCGTGGGAATGGGCACAGATACGCAGTATTTT.

The CDR3 here is CASRIAAGGYNEQFF. CDR3 nucleotide sequence: TGTGCCAGCAGAATAGCGGCAGGGGGTTACAATGAGCAGTTCTTC. The rearrangement joins TRBV6-5 to TRBJ2-1; maybe TRBD1 (7 bases). This CDR3 comprises 15 residues. The V and J ends lost 6 bases and 4 bases respectively, with 16 bases between them. Germline V gene lookup returns CDR1 MNHEY and CDR2 SVGAGI.

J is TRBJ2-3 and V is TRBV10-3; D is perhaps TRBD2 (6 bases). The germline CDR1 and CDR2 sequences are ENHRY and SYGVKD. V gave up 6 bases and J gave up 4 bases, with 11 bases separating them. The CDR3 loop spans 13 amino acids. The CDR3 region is CAIRSEGSDTQYF. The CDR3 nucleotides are TGTGCCATCAGATCGGAGGGTTCAGATACGCAGTATTTT.

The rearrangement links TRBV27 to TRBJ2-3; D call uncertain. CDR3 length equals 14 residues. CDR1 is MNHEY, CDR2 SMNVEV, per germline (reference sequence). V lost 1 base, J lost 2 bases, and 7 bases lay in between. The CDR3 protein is CASSLFPYTDTQYF. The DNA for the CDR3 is TGTGCCAGCAGTTTATTCCCCTACACAGATACGCAGTATTTT.

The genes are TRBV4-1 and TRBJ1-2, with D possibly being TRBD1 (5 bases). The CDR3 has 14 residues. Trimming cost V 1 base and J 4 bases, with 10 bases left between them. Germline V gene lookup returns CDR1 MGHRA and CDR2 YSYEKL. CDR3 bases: TGCGCCAGCAGCCAAGTTGGGGGGGTCTATGGCTACACCTTC. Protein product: CASSQVGGVYGYTF.

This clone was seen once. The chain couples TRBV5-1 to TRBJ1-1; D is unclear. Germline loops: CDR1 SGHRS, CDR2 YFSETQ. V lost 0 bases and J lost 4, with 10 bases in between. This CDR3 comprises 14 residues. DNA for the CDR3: TGCGCCAGCAGCTTGGGGGCAGGAGGCACTGAAGCTTTCTTT. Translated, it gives CASSLGAGGTEAFF.

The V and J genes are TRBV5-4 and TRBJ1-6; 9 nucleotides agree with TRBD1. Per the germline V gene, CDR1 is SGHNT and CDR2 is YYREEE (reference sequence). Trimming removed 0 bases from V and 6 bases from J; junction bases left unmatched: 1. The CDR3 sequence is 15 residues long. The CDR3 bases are TGTGCCAGCAGCTTGGACAGGGGGCTTAATTCACCCCTCCACTTT. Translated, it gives CASSLDRGLNSPLHF.

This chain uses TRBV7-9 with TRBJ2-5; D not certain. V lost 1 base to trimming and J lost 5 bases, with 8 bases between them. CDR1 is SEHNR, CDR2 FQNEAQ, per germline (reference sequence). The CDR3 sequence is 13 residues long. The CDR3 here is CASSLVVSETQYF. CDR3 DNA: TGTGCCAGCAGCTTAGTGGTTTCGGAGACCCAGTACTTC.

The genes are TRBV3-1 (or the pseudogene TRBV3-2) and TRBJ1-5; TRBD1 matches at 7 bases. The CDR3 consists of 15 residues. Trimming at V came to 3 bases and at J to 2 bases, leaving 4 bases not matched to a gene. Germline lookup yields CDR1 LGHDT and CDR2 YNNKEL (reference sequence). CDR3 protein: CASSQTTGGNQPQHF. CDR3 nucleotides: TGTGCCAGCAGCCAGACCACAGGGGGCAATCAGCCCCAGCATTTT.

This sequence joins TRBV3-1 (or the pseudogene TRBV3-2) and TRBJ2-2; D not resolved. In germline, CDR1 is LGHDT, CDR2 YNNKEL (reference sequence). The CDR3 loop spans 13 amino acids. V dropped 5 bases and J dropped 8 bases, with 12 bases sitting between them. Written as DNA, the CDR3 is TGTGCCAGCAGCTATTACTTCCTAGGGGAGCTGTTTTTT. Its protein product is CASSYYFLGELFF.

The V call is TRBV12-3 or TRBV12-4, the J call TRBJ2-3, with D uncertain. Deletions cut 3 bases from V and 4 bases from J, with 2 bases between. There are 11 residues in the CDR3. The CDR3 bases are TGTGCCAGCAGTTTCTCAGATACGCAGTATTTT. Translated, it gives CASSFSDTQYF.

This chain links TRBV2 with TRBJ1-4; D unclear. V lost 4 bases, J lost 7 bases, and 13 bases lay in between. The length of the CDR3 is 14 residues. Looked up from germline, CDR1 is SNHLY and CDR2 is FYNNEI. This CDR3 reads CASSGGSQGEKLFF. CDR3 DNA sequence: TGTGCCAGCAGTGGTGGCTCTCAAGGTGAAAAACTGTTTTTT.

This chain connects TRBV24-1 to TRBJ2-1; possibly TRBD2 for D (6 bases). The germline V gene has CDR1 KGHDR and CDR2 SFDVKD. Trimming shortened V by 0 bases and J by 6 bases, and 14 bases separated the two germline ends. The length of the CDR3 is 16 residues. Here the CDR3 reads CATSDLTSTKGNEQFF. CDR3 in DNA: TGTGCCACCAGTGATTTGACTAGCACGAAGGGCAATGAGCAGTTCTTC.

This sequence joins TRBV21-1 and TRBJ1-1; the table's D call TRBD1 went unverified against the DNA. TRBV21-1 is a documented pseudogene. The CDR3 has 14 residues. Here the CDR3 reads CASSACDRALIAFF. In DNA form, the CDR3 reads TGTGCCAGCAGCGCTTGCGACAGGGCACTAATTGCTTTCTTT.

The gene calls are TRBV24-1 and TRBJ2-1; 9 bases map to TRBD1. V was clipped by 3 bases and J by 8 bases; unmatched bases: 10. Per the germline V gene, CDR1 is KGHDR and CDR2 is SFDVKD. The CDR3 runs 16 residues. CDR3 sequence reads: CATSDTGTGTGYEQFF. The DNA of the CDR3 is TGTGCCACCAGTGATACCGGGACAGGGACTGGATATGAGCAGTTCTTC.

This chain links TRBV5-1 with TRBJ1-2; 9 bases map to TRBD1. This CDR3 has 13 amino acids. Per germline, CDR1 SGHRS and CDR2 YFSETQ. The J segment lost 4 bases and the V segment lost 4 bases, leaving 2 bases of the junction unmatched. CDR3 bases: TGCGCCAGCAGCCCGGACAGGGGCTATGGCTACACCTTC. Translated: CASSPDRGYGYTF.

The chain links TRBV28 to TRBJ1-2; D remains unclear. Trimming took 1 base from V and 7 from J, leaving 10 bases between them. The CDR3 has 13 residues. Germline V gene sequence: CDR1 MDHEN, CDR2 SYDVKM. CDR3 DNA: TGTGCCAGCAGTTTATTGCAAGGGTCTGGCTACACCTTC. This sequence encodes CASSLLQGSGYTF.

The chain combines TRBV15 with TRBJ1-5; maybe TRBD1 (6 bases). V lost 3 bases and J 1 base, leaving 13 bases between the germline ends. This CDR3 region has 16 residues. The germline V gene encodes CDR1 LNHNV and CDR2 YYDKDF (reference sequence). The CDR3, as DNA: TGTGCCACCAGCAGGGCCCTCGGACAGAGCAATCAGCCCCAGCATTTT. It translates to CATSRALGQSNQPQHF. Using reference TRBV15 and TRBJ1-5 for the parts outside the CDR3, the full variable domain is DAMVIQNPRYQVTQFGKPVTLSCSQTLNHNVMYWYQQKSSQAPKLLFHYYDKDFNNEADTPDNFQSRRPNTSFCFLDIRSPGLGDTAMYLCATSRALGQSNQPQHFGDGTRLSIL.

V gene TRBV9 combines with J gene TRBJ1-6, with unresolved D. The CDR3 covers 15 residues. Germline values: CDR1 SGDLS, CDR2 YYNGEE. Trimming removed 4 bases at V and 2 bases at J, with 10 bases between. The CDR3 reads CASSTRSTYNSPLHF. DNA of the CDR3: TGTGCCAGCAGCACTCGTTCAACCTATAATTCACCCCTCCACTTT.

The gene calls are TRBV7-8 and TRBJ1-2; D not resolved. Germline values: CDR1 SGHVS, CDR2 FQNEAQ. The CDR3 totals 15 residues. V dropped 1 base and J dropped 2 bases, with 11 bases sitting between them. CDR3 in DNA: TGTGCCAGCAGCTTAGGACCCATAGGGAACTATGGCTACACCTTC. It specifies CASSLGPIGNYGYTF.

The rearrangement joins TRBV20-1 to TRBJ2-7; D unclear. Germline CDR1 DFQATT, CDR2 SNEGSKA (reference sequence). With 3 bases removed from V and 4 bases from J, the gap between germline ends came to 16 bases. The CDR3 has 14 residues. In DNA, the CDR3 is TGCAGTGCTAGTCATCAGTCATCGCGATACGAGCAGTACTTC. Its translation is CSASHQSSRYEQYF.

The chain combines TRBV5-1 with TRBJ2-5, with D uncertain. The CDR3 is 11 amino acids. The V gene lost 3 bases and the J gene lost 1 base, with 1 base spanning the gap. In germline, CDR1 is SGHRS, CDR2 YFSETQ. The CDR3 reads CASSSQETQYF. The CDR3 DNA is TGCGCCAGCAGCTCCCAAGAGACCCAGTACTTC.